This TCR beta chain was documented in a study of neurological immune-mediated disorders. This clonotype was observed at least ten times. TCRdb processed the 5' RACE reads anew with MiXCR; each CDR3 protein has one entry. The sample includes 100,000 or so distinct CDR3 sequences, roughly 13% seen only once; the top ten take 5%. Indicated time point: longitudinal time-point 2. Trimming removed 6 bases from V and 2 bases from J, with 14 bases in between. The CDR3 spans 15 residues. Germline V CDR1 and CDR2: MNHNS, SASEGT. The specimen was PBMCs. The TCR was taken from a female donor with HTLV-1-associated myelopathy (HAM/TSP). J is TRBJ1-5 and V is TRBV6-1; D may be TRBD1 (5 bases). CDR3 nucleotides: TGTGCCAGCAGCCCGGGGTGGGGGGGCAATCAGCCCCAGCATTTT. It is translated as CASSPGWGGNQPQHF.